The next 27 T cell receptor beta chains were all read from a single sample in a study of blood T cell repertoires in COVID-19. Some clones are missing from TCRdb's copy, which holds only in-frame ones; the method was immunoSEQ multiplex PCR. The table includes about 200,000 clones, 65% to 85% detected once. The sequenced sample consisted of PBMCs or T cells enriched from blood (not recorded which). The source is a woman in her 30s who had been exposed to COVID-19.

This clone is a singleton in its sample. The chain uses TRBV30 and TRBJ1-1; unclear D gene. Germline lookup yields CDR1 GTSNPN and CDR2 SVGIG (reference sequence). V was cut by 1 base and J by 3 bases, with 9 bases left in between. This CDR3 region has 13 residues. The CDR3 region has the DNA TGTGCCTGGAGTGAACTCCGGGACACTGAAGCTTTCTTT. This codes for CAWSELRDTEAFF.

The genes are TRBV7-9 and TRBJ1-2; D gene uncertain. V lost 4 bases and J 1 base, leaving 7 bases between the germline ends. The CDR3 length is 13 residues. CDR1 SEHNR and CDR2 FQNEAQ come from the germline V gene (reference sequence). CDR3 nucleotide sequence: TGTGCCAGCAGCTCCGGGATTAACTATGGCTACACCTTC. Amino acid sequence: CASSSGINYGYTF.

The chain links TRBV19 to TRBJ1-2, with TRBD1 as a possible D gene (6 bases). CDR1 is LNHDA, CDR2 SQIVND, per germline (reference sequence). V dropped 5 bases and J dropped 7 bases, with 20 bases sitting between them. The CDR3 is 15 amino acids. This CDR3 reads CASSQGYSSGLGYTF. CDR3 nucleotides: TGTGCCAGTAGTCAGGGGTATAGTTCGGGGCTTGGCTACACCTTC.

This clone was seen a single time. CDR3 residues: CASSYSTLAVTYEQYF. CDR3 nucleotide sequence: TGTGCCAGCAGTTACTCGACGCTAGCGGTTACCTACGAGCAGTACTTC. This chain links TRBV6-5 with TRBJ2-7, with 7 bases fitting TRBD2. Trimming at V came to 0 bases and at J to 2 bases, leaving 7 bases not matched to a gene. The V gene's germline CDR1 is MNHEY and CDR2 SVGAGI. The CDR3 contains 16 residues.

The chain recombines TRBV7-6 with TRBJ2-2, with 8 bases identical to TRBD2. The V gene end was trimmed by 1 base and the J gene end by 6 bases; junction bases not matched to a gene: 4. CDR3 length: 15 residues. Per the germline V gene, CDR1 is SGHVS and CDR2 is FNYEAQ. CDR3 loop: CASSLVGAGAGELFF. CDR3 in DNA: TGTGCCAGCAGCTTAGTCGGAGCGGGGGCCGGGGAGCTGTTTTTT.

The chain has TRBV18 and TRBJ1-1; TRBD1 matches at 9 bases. J was trimmed by 4 bases and V by 6 bases; bases with no gene match: 12. There are 16 residues in the CDR3. CDR1 and CDR2 (germline): KGHSH, LQKENI. The CDR3 DNA sequence: TGTGCCAGCTCTCTAGGGACAGGGAGAATAGGCACTGAAGCTTTCTTT. Its protein is CASSLGTGRIGTEAFF.

For the CDR3, the DNA is TGTGCCAGCTCACCAGGGGGGACCTACGAGCAGTACTTC. This translates into CASSPGGTYEQYF. The rearrangement uses TRBV18 and TRBJ2-7; tentatively, D is TRBD2 (6 bases). The CDR3 is 13 residues long. V was trimmed by 2 bases and J by 2 bases, leaving 7 bases between them. Looked up from germline, CDR1 is KGHSH and CDR2 is LQKENI.

The chain uses TRBV5-1 and TRBJ2-2; 10 bases fit TRBD1. The CDR3 contains 15 residues. J was trimmed by 6 bases and V by 3 bases; bases with no gene match: 5. Germline V lookup: CDR1 SGHRS, CDR2 YFSETQ. As DNA, the CDR3 is TGCGCCAGCAGCTCGGGACAGGGGTCTGCCGGGGAGCTGTTTTTT. Amino acids: CASSSGQGSAGELFF.

This rearrangement joins TRBV9 to TRBJ2-7; 9 positions agree with TRBD1. CDR1 and CDR2 from the germline V gene are SGDLS and YYNGEE. The CDR3 is 14 residues long. The ends lost 0 bases at V and 7 bases at J; junction bases unmatched: 5. CDR3 protein: CASSVATGGWEQYF. CDR3 DNA sequence: TGTGCCAGCAGCGTAGCTACAGGGGGCTGGGAGCAGTACTTC.

This clone appeared a single time. The chain's CDR3 is CASSFRGSGNTIYF. The CDR3 DNA reads TGTGCCAGCAGCTTCCGGGGGTCTGGAAACACCATATATTTT. V gene TRBV13 combines with J gene TRBJ1-3, with D perhaps matching TRBD1 (5 bases). Deletions cut 3 bases from V and 1 base from J, with 7 bases between. CDR3 length equals 14 residues. Germline assignment: CDR1 PRHDT and CDR2 FYEKMQ (reference sequence).

The rearrangement joins TRBV29-1 to TRBJ1-5; D gene uncertain. V gave up 4 bases and J gave up 2 bases, with 6 bases separating them. Looked up from germline, CDR1 is SQVTM and CDR2 is ANQGSEA. The CDR3 contains 12 residues. The CDR3: CSVGSGNQPQHF. The CDR3 DNA sequence: TGCAGCGTTGGCAGCGGCAATCAGCCCCAGCATTTT.

This clone was recorded only once. The chain recombines TRBV6-5 with TRBJ2-4; TRBD2 might be the D (5 bases). CDR1 is MNHEY, CDR2 SVGAGI, per germline. V lost 0 bases to trimming and J lost 1 base, with 7 bases between them. The CDR3 contains 15 residues. CDR3 residues: CASSYSRGAKNIQYF. As DNA, the CDR3 is TGTGCCAGCAGTTACTCGAGAGGGGCCAAAAACATTCAGTACTTC.

The rearrangement links TRBV7-8 to TRBJ2-3; D is possibly TRBD2 (6 bases). The V gene's germline CDR1 is SGHVS and CDR2 FQNEAQ. The V and J ends lost 0 bases and 2 bases respectively, with 9 bases between them. The CDR3 covers 15 residues. The CDR3 DNA follows: TGTGCCAGCAGCTTAGCTGGCGGGAACACAGATACGCAGTATTTT. The encoded protein is CASSLAGGNTDTQYF.

The CDR3 DNA reads as TGTGCCAGCAGCCAGGCGACAGGGGGCTGGCTGAACACTGAAGCTTTCTTT. It specifies CASSQATGGWLNTEAFF. The chain employs TRBV3-1 (or the pseudogene TRBV3-2) and TRBJ1-1, with 10 bases fitting TRBD1. There are 17 residues in the CDR3. Germline assignment: CDR1 LGHDT and CDR2 YNNKEL (reference sequence). V trimming: 3 bases; J trimming: 0 bases; junction bases outside the gene matches: 7.

This sequence joins TRBV19 and TRBJ1-6, with 11 nucleotides matching TRBD1. Trimming removed 7 bases from V and 9 bases from J; junction bases left unmatched: 8. The CDR3 extends over 15 amino acids. CDR1 is LNHDA and CDR2 is SQIVND in the germline V gene (reference sequence). The CDR3 loop reads CASIRTGTGGSPLHF. CDR3 coding DNA: TGTGCCAGTATCCGAACCGGGACAGGGGGTTCACCCCTCCACTTT.

The chain combines TRBV10-1 with TRBJ1-1, with D hard to call. CDR3 length: 14 residues. Germline values: CDR1 WNHNN, CDR2 SYGVQD (reference sequence). V dropped 5 bases and J dropped 1 base, with 11 bases sitting between them. The CDR3 sequence: CASSPTGQNTEAFF. In DNA, the CDR3 is TGCGCCAGCAGTCCCACTGGGCAGAACACTGAAGCTTTCTTT.

The chain links TRBV2 to TRBJ1-2; D perhaps matches TRBD1 (5 bases). Per germline, CDR1 SNHLY and CDR2 FYNNEI. The CDR3 contains 14 residues. V lost 7 bases to trimming and J lost 3 bases, with 15 bases between them. The CDR3 loop reads CASINQGLDYGYTF. CDR3 bases: TGTGCCAGCATTAACCAGGGCCTTGACTATGGCTACACCTTC.

The chain recombines TRBV19 with TRBJ1-1; no firm D call. V was cut by 3 bases and J by 0 bases, with 8 bases left in between. The CDR3 spans 14 residues. Germline V gives CDR1 LNHDA, CDR2 SQIVND (reference sequence). The CDR3 sequence is CASSITAMNTEAFF. CDR3 nucleotides: TGTGCCAGTAGTATCACAGCAATGAACACTGAAGCTTTCTTT.

The chain is built from TRBV29-1 and TRBJ1-2, with 8 positions matching TRBD1. J was trimmed by 4 bases and V by 6 bases; bases with no gene match: 13. CDR3 size: 15 residues. The germline V gene has CDR1 SQVTM and CDR2 ANQGSEA. For the CDR3, the DNA is TGCAGCGTCCTAACAACGGGGACAGGTATCTATGGCTACACCTTC. Translating it yields CSVLTTGTGIYGYTF.

Only a few counts were recorded for this clone. This chain links TRBV5-6 with TRBJ1-2; D is possibly TRBD1 (6 bases). This CDR3 has 14 amino acids. Germline loops: CDR1 SGHDT, CDR2 YYEEEE. The V end lost 4 bases, the J end lost 4 bases, and 14 bases lay between the germline ends. The CDR3 sequence: CASSPEDSAYGYTF. The CDR3 bases are TGTGCCAGCAGCCCTGAGGACAGCGCCTATGGCTACACCTTC. The entire variable domain, with the rest obtained from reference TRBV5-6 and TRBJ1-2, is as follows: DAGVTQSPTHLIKTRGQQVTLRCSPKSGHDTVSWYQQALGQGPQFIFQYYEEEERQRGNFPDRFSGHQFPNYSSELNVNALLLGDSALYLCASSPEDSAYGYTFGSGTRLTVV.

This chain uses TRBV11-2 with TRBJ2-2, with D tentatively TRBD1 (5 bases). The germline V gene encodes CDR1 SGHAT and CDR2 FQNNGV. The CDR3 runs to 15 residues. Trimming stripped 5 bases from V and 4 bases from J, with 14 bases between. This chain's CDR3 is CASSPQGAGTGELFF. Written as DNA, the CDR3 is TGTGCCAGCAGCCCTCAAGGGGCAGGCACCGGGGAGCTGTTTTTT. Filled out from reference TRBV11-2 and TRBJ2-2, the complete variable domain reads EAGVAQSPRYKIIEKRQSVAFWCNPISGHATLYWYQQILGQGPKLLIQFQNNGVVDDSQLPKDRFSAERLKGVDSTLKIQPAKLEDSAVYLCASSPQGAGTGELFFGEGSRLTVL.

The DNA of the CDR3 is TGTGCCAGCAGTTTATTAGGCAATCAGCCCCAGCATTTT. This gives the protein CASSLLGNQPQHF. This chain links TRBV27 with TRBJ1-5; D is ambiguous. The CDR3 runs to 13 residues. The ends were cut back, 1 base at V and 2 bases at J, with 3 bases in the middle. Germline V lookup: CDR1 MNHEY, CDR2 SMNVEV (reference sequence).

The gene calls are TRBV12-5 and TRBJ2-3, with 11 bases identical to TRBD2. This CDR3 is 17 amino acids long. Germline-derived CDR1 and CDR2 are LGHNT and FRNRAP. V was clipped by 6 bases and J by 2 bases; unmatched bases: 10. The CDR3 nucleotides are TGTGCTAGTGGCCCGTCTAGCGGGGGGTATCTCACAGATACGCAGTATTTT. Translated, it gives CASGPSSGGYLTDTQYF.

This chain connects TRBV7-2 to TRBJ2-6; TRBD1 matches at 8 bases. V shed 1 base and J 3 bases; nucleotides not matched to a gene: 8. This CDR3 spans 18 amino acids. Germline-derived CDR1 and CDR2 are SGHTA and FQGNSA. The CDR3 nucleotides read TGTGCCAGCAGCTTAGGGGTTCAGGGGGCAAGTGGGGCCAACGTCCTGACTTTC. As protein: CASSLGVQGASGANVLTF.

The chain is built from TRBV4-1 and TRBJ1-5; 12 bases agree with TRBD1. Per the germline V gene, CDR1 is MGHRA and CDR2 is YSYEKL. CDR3 length: 17 residues. V was clipped by 1 base and J by 1 base; unmatched bases: 2. The CDR3: CASSQGGQGASNQPQHF. The CDR3 DNA is TGCGCCAGCAGCCAAGGGGGACAGGGGGCAAGCAATCAGCCCCAGCATTTT.

This clone appeared once. The chain links TRBV3-1 (or the pseudogene TRBV3-2) to TRBJ1-3, with 9 bases aligning to TRBD1. The CDR3 has 16 amino acids. Germline trimming cut 5 bases from V and 1 base from J; bases unmatched to any gene: 6. CDR1 and CDR2 (germline): LGHDT, YNNKEL (reference sequence). The CDR3 nucleotides read TGTGCCAGCAGCGCGGGACAGGGTTGGTCTGGAAACACCATATATTTT. Its protein product is CASSAGQGWSGNTIYF.

This sequence joins TRBV4-1 and TRBJ2-7; 7 nucleotides match TRBD1. J was trimmed by 3 bases and V by 4 bases; bases with no gene match: 6. There are 14 residues in the CDR3. The germline V gene has CDR1 MGHRA and CDR2 YSYEKL. CDR3 residues: CASSPAGTVYEQYF. The CDR3 region has the DNA TGCGCCAGCAGCCCTGCCGGGACAGTCTACGAGCAGTACTTC.